This T cell receptor delta chain was recorded in a study of gamma-delta T cells after stem cell transplantation. TCRdb fed the RT-PCR reads to CATT. Of some 3,100 delta-chain clones in the sample, approximately 2.9% were seen once. By share of the sample, this clone is medium-sized. Since a much larger clone is just one base distant, this may be a read error. The same CDR3 is also encoded by other DNA sequences in this sample. Material for sequencing was gamma-delta T cells. This receptor was identified in a human donor. It is not recorded whose cells these are; they may come from a transplant donor.

The CDR3 bases are TGTGCCTGTGACACATTACTGGGGCGATTCACCGATAAACTCATCTTT. Amino acids: CACDTLLGRFTDKLIF. The chain is built from TRDV2 and TRDJ1, with 7 bases identical to TRDD3. Per the germline V gene, CDR1 is GEAIGNYY and CDR2 is EKD. V lost 1 base, J lost 1 base, and 8 bases stayed unmatched. The CDR3 contains 16 residues.